Listed here are 19 T cell receptor beta chains from one sample, sequenced in a study of control samples from healthy donors and cancer patients. TCRdb's table, derived via immunoSEQ multiplex PCR, lists solely in-frame clones and lacks some. The sample has around 75,000 clones, 85% to 95% seen once; the top ten hold 5.8%. The sample taken for sequencing was blood. Every receptor here comes from a woman aged 60-75 years in good health.

The gene calls are TRBV18 and TRBJ2-2, with D possibly TRBD2 on 5 matching bases. Germline V gene lookup returns CDR1 KGHSH and CDR2 LQKENI. The germline V and J ends were trimmed by 6 bases and 7 bases, with 12 bases remaining between them. The CDR3 contains 13 residues. The CDR3 protein is CASSLRGGGELFF. The CDR3 DNA reads TGTGCCAGCTCCCTAAGAGGAGGCGGGGAGCTGTTTTTT. The complete variable domain, with remaining parts taken from reference TRBV18 and TRBJ2-2, reads NAGVMQNPRHLVRRRGQEARLRCSPMKGHSHVYWYRQLPEEGLKFMVYLQKENIIDESGMPKERFSAEFPKEGPSILRIQQVVRGDSAAYFCASSLRGGGELFFGEGSRLTVL.

V and J are TRBV5-5 and TRBJ1-5, with unresolved D. The germline V gene encodes CDR1 SGHKS and CDR2 YYEKEE (reference sequence). Between the trimmed V and J ends, which lost 0 bases and 1 base, there was a span of 5 bases. The CDR3 has 14 amino acids. CDR3 amino acids: CASSLDRSNQPQHF. The CDR3 DNA is TGTGCCAGCAGCTTGGATAGGAGCAATCAGCCCCAGCATTTT. The variable domain in full, completed from reference TRBV5-5 and TRBJ1-5, reads DAGVTQSPTHLIKTRGQQVTLRCSPISGHKSVSWYQQVLGQGPQFIFQYYEKEERGRGNFPDRFSARQFPNYSSELNVNALLLGDSALYLCASSLDRSNQPQHFGDGTRLSIL.

This clone was counted once. V gene TRBV7-9 combines with J gene TRBJ2-5; D is uncertain. V shed 4 bases and J shed 1 base, with 10 bases lying between them. CDR1 is SEHNR, CDR2 FQNEAQ, per germline (reference sequence). The CDR3 loop spans 14 amino acids. The CDR3 nucleotides read TGTGCCAGCAGCTCCTCGAGGACCCAAGAGACCCAGTACTTC. Protein product: CASSSSRTQETQYF.

The chain joins TRBV19 to TRBJ1-6; D not certain. Germline lookup yields CDR1 LNHDA and CDR2 SQIVND (reference sequence). The CDR3 runs to 16 residues. Trimming cost V 7 bases and J 10 bases, with 23 bases left between them. The CDR3 loop is CASTPRFGSSGSPLHF. The CDR3 nucleotides read TGTGCCAGTACTCCCCGGTTCGGCAGTTCAGGATCACCCCTCCACTTT.

The chain has TRBV12-5 and TRBJ1-1; 7 bases match TRBD1. After removal of 0 bases from V and 5 bases from J, the junction contained 9 bases not matched to a gene. The germline CDR1 and CDR2 sequences are LGHNT and FRNRAP. This CDR3 contains 16 residues. CDR3 in amino acids: CASGLVSGQAWTEAFF. CDR3 DNA: TGTGCTAGTGGTTTGGTAAGCGGACAGGCTTGGACTGAAGCTTTCTTT.

The chain uses TRBV19 and TRBJ1-1; no clear D. The CDR3 totals 16 residues. Germline values: CDR1 LNHDA, CDR2 SQIVND (reference sequence). Trimming left V 1 base short and J 6 bases short, with 18 bases between. The CDR3: CASSIGFSAFAPEAFF. DNA of the CDR3: TGTGCCAGTAGTATAGGCTTCTCGGCATTTGCCCCTGAAGCTTTCTTT. The full variable domain, rest sourced from reference TRBV19 and TRBJ1-1, is DGGITQSPKYLFRKEGQNVTLSCEQNLNHDAMYWYRQDPGQGLRLIYYSQIVNDFQKGDIAEGYSVSREKKESFPLTVTSAQKNPTAFYLCASSIGFSAFAPEAFFGQGTRLTVV.

The gene calls are TRBV27 and TRBJ1-6; 8 bases are shared with TRBD1. V shed 6 bases and J 10 bases; nucleotides not matched to a gene: 8. The CDR3 sequence is 14 residues long. In germline, CDR1 is MNHEY, CDR2 SMNVEV (reference sequence). The CDR3 DNA reads TGTGCCAGCAGCTGGGGACAGGTTAACTCACCCCTCCACTTT. Translation: CASSWGQVNSPLHF.

The chain uses TRBV18 and TRBJ1-2, with a possible D match to TRBD1 (5 bases). Trimming removed 1 base from V and 2 bases from J, with 8 bases in between. The germline V gene encodes CDR1 KGHSH and CDR2 LQKENI. The CDR3 extends over 14 amino acids. As DNA, the CDR3 is TGTGCCAGCTCACCACAGCGGGACAACTATGGCTACACCTTC. Translating it yields CASSPQRDNYGYTF.

The chain joins TRBV5-1 to TRBJ2-7, with D unresolved. CDR3 length: 12 residues. V dropped 0 bases and J dropped 7 bases, with 8 bases sitting between them. CDR1 and CDR2 from the germline V gene are SGHRS and YFSETQ. CDR3 bases: TGCGCCAGCAGCTTGGCCGCGGAAGAGCAGTACTTC. Residues: CASSLAAEEQYF.

The V call is TRBV29-1, the J call TRBJ2-1; D ambiguous. Germline lookup yields CDR1 SQVTM and CDR2 ANQGSEA. V dropped 3 bases and J dropped 0 bases, with 3 bases sitting between them. The CDR3 is 12 residues long. The CDR3 coding sequence is TGCAGCGTTGAGCACTCCTACAATGAGCAGTTCTTC. This gives the protein CSVEHSYNEQFF.

The genes are TRBV27 and TRBJ1-1; the D gene is possibly TRBD1 (6 bases). CDR1 MNHEY and CDR2 SMNVEV come from the germline V gene (reference sequence). V lost 3 bases, J lost 6 bases, and 11 bases lay in between. The CDR3 totals 13 residues. The DNA for the CDR3 is TGTGCCAGCAGTTTTAACAGGGAGGCTGAAGCTTTCTTT. Encoded protein: CASSFNREAEAFF.

The genes are TRBV6-1 and TRBJ2-3; TRBD2 matches 7 bases. The trim removed 2 bases at V and 2 bases at J, leaving 7 bases unmatched. The CDR3 consists of 16 residues. Germline V gene lookup returns CDR1 MNHNS and CDR2 SASEGT. Here the CDR3 reads CASSERVGGYTDTQYF. The CDR3 nucleotides read TGTGCCAGCAGTGAACGGGTGGGAGGGTACACAGATACGCAGTATTTT.

This chain uses TRBV11-2 with TRBJ2-3, with D perhaps matching TRBD2 (6 bases). This CDR3 spans 15 amino acids. The V gene lost 1 base and the J gene lost 4 bases, with 12 bases spanning the gap. Germline CDR1 is SGHAT and CDR2 is FQNNGV. The CDR3 sequence: CASSLGAGRSDTQYF. The DNA of the CDR3 is TGTGCCAGCAGCTTAGGGGCGGGGAGGTCAGATACGCAGTATTTT.

This chain connects TRBV19 to TRBJ1-1; TRBD1 aligns across 7 bases. The CDR3 is 12 amino acids. Germline CDR1 LNHDA, CDR2 SQIVND (reference sequence). V shed 8 bases and J 6 bases; nucleotides not matched to a gene: 6. The CDR3 DNA reads TGTGCCAGTGAACAGGGGCGGTCTGAAGCTTTCTTT. This translates into CASEQGRSEAFF.

The V call is TRBV5-8, the J call TRBJ1-2; TRBD1 matches at 7 bases. CDR3 size: 15 residues. Per the germline V gene, CDR1 is SGHTS and CDR2 is YDEGEE. With 5 bases clipped from V and 2 bases from J, the junction kept 9 bases outside the gene matches. The chain's CDR3 is CASSRRDSKNYGYTF. The CDR3 region has the DNA TGTGCCAGCAGTCGTCGGGACAGCAAAAACTATGGCTACACCTTC.

CDR3 sequence: CASSLGTPATNEKLFF. CDR3 bases: TGCGCCAGCAGCCTAGGGACACCAGCAACTAATGAAAAACTGTTTTTT. The gene calls are TRBV5-1 and TRBJ1-4; perhaps TRBD1 as D (6 bases). The CDR3 sequence is 16 residues long. Germline V gives CDR1 SGHRS, CDR2 YFSETQ. Trimming removed 4 bases from V and 0 bases from J, with 13 bases in between.

The V gene is TRBV19, the J gene TRBJ1-1; D ambiguous. This CDR3 region has 13 residues. Trimming removed 3 bases from V and 1 base from J, with 6 bases in between. Germline V gene sequence: CDR1 LNHDA, CDR2 SQIVND (reference sequence). The CDR3 nucleotides read TGTGCCAGTAGTATGCTAGGGAACACTGAAGCTTTCTTT. This codes for CASSMLGNTEAFF.

This chain connects TRBV30 to TRBJ2-4; 15 nucleotides match TRBD2. Unmatched junction bases numbered 18, after V lost 0 bases and J lost 0 bases. The germline gives CDR1 GTSNPN, CDR2 SVGIG (reference sequence). The CDR3 is 23 residues long. CDR3 sequence reads: CAWSVSFWTSGRAMGLAKNIQYF. DNA for the CDR3: TGTGCCTGGAGTGTTTCTTTTTGGACTAGCGGGAGGGCCATGGGTTTAGCCAAAAACATTCAGTACTTC. The full variable domain, with the rest looked up from reference TRBV30 and TRBJ2-4, is SQTIHQWPATLVQPVGSPLSLECTVEGTSNPNLYWYRQAAGRGLQLLFYSVGIGQISSEVPQNLSASRPQDRQFILSSKKLLLSDSGFYLCAWSVSFWTSGRAMGLAKNIQYFGAGTRLSVL.

The chain employs TRBV5-4 and TRBJ1-2; D is uncertain. From germline, CDR1 is SGHNT and CDR2 YYREEE (reference sequence). The V and J ends lost 4 bases and 4 bases respectively, with 11 bases between them. The CDR3 runs to 13 residues. Here the CDR3 reads CASSGTVAYGYTF. Written as DNA, the CDR3 is TGTGCCAGCAGCGGAACAGTGGCCTATGGCTACACCTTC.